The 25 T cell receptor beta chains listed next were all sequenced from one sample in a study of T-cell reconstitution after alpha-beta-depleted transplantation in children. During its preparation, the TCRbeta library received unique molecular identifiers. MiXCR, applied by TCRdb to the PCR reads, yields one record per CDR3 protein. The table records fewer than 250,000 distinct CDR3 sequences, roughly a sixth of them present only once. The sequenced sample was PBMCs, mostly from graft donor cells, obtained 360 days after TCRalphabeta/CD19-depleted stem cell transplant. Every receptor here comes from a male patient between 2 and 10 years old who had a stem cell transplant for acute lymphoblastic leukemia, so the T cells may come from the graft donor.

Remarks on this clonotype: Given a much more abundant clone one base away, this may be a read error. The CDR3 DNA sequence: TGTGCCATCAGCCTGGACAGGGATGGTTGGGGCACCGGGGAGCTGTTTTTT. Translation: CAISLDRDGWGTGELFF. The chain carries TRBV10-3 and TRBJ2-2; 8 positions match TRBD1. The CDR3 has 17 amino acids. The germline V gene has CDR1 ENHRY and CDR2 SYGVKD. J gave up 4 bases and V 6 bases, and 13 bases lay outside the gene matches.

This chain connects TRBV20-1 to TRBJ2-1; 8 bases line up with TRBD2. Germline-derived CDR1 and CDR2 are DFQATT and SNEGSKA (reference sequence). V shed 6 bases, J shed 6 bases, and the junction held 13 bases outside the gene matches. CDR3 length: 15 amino acids. CDR3 nucleotides: TGCAGTGCCCCAGTTTTGTCTAGCGGGCCCAATGAGCAGTTCTTC. Residues: CSAPVLSSGPNEQFF.

The chain couples TRBV5-1 to TRBJ2-1; the D gene could be TRBD1 or TRBD2 (5 bases each). The CDR3 has 15 amino acids. CDR1 is SGHRS and CDR2 is YFSETQ in the germline V gene. V was pared by 2 bases and J by 0 bases, with 9 bases between. The DNA of the CDR3 is TGCGCCAGCAGCTTATGGGGGAGCTCCTACAATGAGCAGTTCTTC. It yields the protein CASSLWGSSYNEQFF.

V is TRBV5-1 and J is TRBJ1-1, with D possibly being TRBD1 (5 bases). The CDR3 is 14 residues long. Germline CDR1 and CDR2: SGHRS and YFSETQ. V dropped 3 bases and J dropped 1 base, with 10 bases sitting between them. CDR3 DNA sequence: TGCGCCAGCAGCTCCGGGACGCAGAACACTGAAGCTTTCTTT. As protein: CASSSGTQNTEAFF.

This clonotype showed up just once. V usage is TRBV7-2 and J usage is TRBJ1-4; TRBD1 aligns across 7 bases. After removal of 7 bases from V and 6 bases from J, the junction contained 8 bases not matched to a gene. This CDR3 has 14 residues. Germline V gene data show CDR1 as SGHTA and CDR2 as FQGNSA. The CDR3 sequence: CASTRDRVDEKLFF. The DNA of the CDR3 is TGTGCCAGCACCCGAGACAGGGTGGATGAAAAACTGTTTTTT.

This clonotype was detected a few times. The V gene is TRBV5-1, the J gene TRBJ2-6, with 7 bases matching TRBD1. V was pared by 7 bases and J by 2 bases, with 6 bases of the junction left unmatched. CDR1 is SGHRS and CDR2 is YFSETQ in the germline V gene. The CDR3 spans 15 residues. CDR3 amino acids: CASAPTGTGANVLTF. Here the CDR3 DNA reads TGCGCCAGCGCCCCGACAGGGACTGGGGCCAACGTCCTGACTTTC.

V and J are TRBV7-2 and TRBJ2-3; D call uncertain. This CDR3 comprises 14 residues. Germline lookup yields CDR1 SGHTA and CDR2 FQGNSA. V dropped 0 bases and J dropped 8 bases, with 12 bases sitting between them. CDR3 nucleotides: TGTGCCAGCAGCTTAGCTAGAGCTTCGGGTACGCAGTATTTT. Translating it yields CASSLARASGTQYF.

The rearrangement uses TRBV20-1 and TRBJ2-6, with 8 bases that match TRBD2. The CDR3 is 15 residues long. Per the germline V gene, CDR1 is DFQATT and CDR2 is SNEGSKA (reference sequence). The junction had 6 bases not matched to a gene; V was cut back by 6 bases and J by 2 bases. The CDR3 nucleotides are TGCAGTGCCGGACGGGGGGGAACTGGGGCCAACGTCCTGACTTTC. It translates to CSAGRGGTGANVLTF.

A few counts support this clonotype. The J gene is TRBJ1-1, the V gene TRBV20-1, with 9 bases identical to TRBD1. The CDR3 covers 14 residues. V lost 4 bases and J lost 4; bases outside the gene matches: 7. In germline, CDR1 is DFQATT, CDR2 SNEGSKA (reference sequence). CDR3: CSANRDRAPTEAFF. The CDR3 DNA reads TGCAGTGCTAACCGGGACAGGGCCCCCACTGAAGCTTTCTTT.

The chain employs TRBV28 and TRBJ2-4; a weak D match, TRBD1 (8 bases). This CDR3 spans 15 amino acids. Trimming cost V 2 bases and J 4 bases, with 12 bases left between them. Per the germline V gene, CDR1 is MDHEN and CDR2 is SYDVKM. CDR3 nucleotide sequence: TGTGCCAGCAGTTTACAACAGGGGGGGAAAAACATTCAGTACTTC. Protein product: CASSLQQGGKNIQYF.

The CDR3 loop reads CASSPGQGGNEQYF. The CDR3 DNA follows: TGCGCCAGCAGCCCGGGACAGGGCGGGAACGAGCAGTACTTC. The chain employs TRBV5-1 and TRBJ2-7, with 9 bases fitting TRBD1. The CDR3 covers 14 residues. CDR1 and CDR2 (germline): SGHRS, YFSETQ. J lost 5 bases, V lost 4 bases, and 7 bases had no gene match.

The J gene is TRBJ2-7, the V gene TRBV6-1; TRBD1 is a possible D gene (5 bases). CDR3 size: 14 residues. Germline CDR1 MNHNS, CDR2 SASEGT. Between the trimmed V and J ends, which lost 10 bases and 5 bases, there was a span of 21 bases. This chain's CDR3 is CATTNDKGIHEQYF. The CDR3 bases are TGTGCCACCACTAACGACAAGGGGATCCACGAGCAGTACTTC.

This clonotype came up once. V is TRBV20-1 and J is TRBJ2-5; D gene uncertain. Trimming stripped 1 base from V and 1 base from J, with 13 bases between. The CDR3 loop spans 15 amino acids. Germline lookup yields CDR1 DFQATT and CDR2 SNEGSKA (reference sequence). CDR3 residues: CSARVAGTRQETQYF. In DNA form, the CDR3 reads TGCAGTGCTAGAGTGGCAGGTACCCGCCAAGAGACCCAGTACTTC.

This clonotype came up a few times. V usage is TRBV28 and J usage is TRBJ2-1; 9 nucleotides match TRBD1. The CDR3 extends over 15 amino acids. V was pared by 4 bases and J by 6 bases, with 7 bases of the junction left unmatched. Germline V gene data show CDR1 as MDHEN and CDR2 as SYDVKM. In DNA form, the CDR3 reads TGTGCCAGCAGTTCCGGGACAGGGTCTTTCAATGAGCAGTTCTTC. Translated, it gives CASSSGTGSFNEQFF.

This clonotype was observed a few times. J is TRBJ2-3 and V is TRBV7-2; TRBD2 matches at 7 bases. The CDR3 is 15 amino acids. V lost 3 bases to trimming and J lost 2 bases; unmatched junction nucleotides: 5. Germline V gives CDR1 SGHTA, CDR2 FQGNSA. This chain's CDR3 is CASSLDGGFTDTQYF. The CDR3 DNA sequence: TGTGCCAGCAGCTTGGACGGGGGGTTCACAGATACGCAGTATTTT.

This chain links TRBV5-1 with TRBJ2-5, with TRBD2 identical over 8 bases. V lost 4 bases, J lost 2 bases, and 10 bases stayed unmatched. The CDR3 length is 16 residues. The germline CDR1 and CDR2 sequences are SGHRS and YFSETQ. In DNA, the CDR3 is TGCGCCAGCAGCCCCCCAGGTGGCGGGGGGCAAGAGACCCAGTACTTC. Translated, it gives CASSPPGGGGQETQYF. The variable domain in full, with the rest retrieved from reference TRBV5-1 and TRBJ2-5, is KAGVTQTPRYLIKTRGQQVTLSCSPISGHRSVSWYQQTPGQGLQFLFEYFSETQRNKGNFPGRFSGRQFSNSRSEMNVSTLELGDSALYLCASSPPGGGGQETQYFGPGTRLLVL.

This chain uses TRBV9 with TRBJ2-1; perhaps TRBD2 as D (6 bases). The germline V and J ends were trimmed by 3 bases and 2 bases, with 6 bases remaining between them. CDR1 and CDR2 (germline): SGDLS, YYNGEE. CDR3 length: 13 residues. In DNA form, the CDR3 reads TGTGCCAGCAGCGGGGGGGCCTACAATGAGCAGTTCTTC. It is translated as CASSGGAYNEQFF.

Of note for this clonotype: The missing conserved phenylalanine or tryptophan at the end of this CDR3 makes a read error likely. V and J are TRBV20-1 and TRBJ2-7; D uncertain. The CDR3 runs to 12 residues. The germline gives CDR1 DFQATT, CDR2 SNEGSKA (reference sequence). The V end was cut by 3 bases, the J end by 10 bases, with 16 bases between. The CDR3 DNA follows: TGCAGTGCTAGGGGAAGTCGCCCTCCCCAGTACTCC. The encoded protein is CSARGSRPPQYS.

This clonotype was recorded a few times. This chain links TRBV4-1 with TRBJ1-1; a weak D match, TRBD1 (6 bases). The CDR3 length is 14 residues. V gave up 3 bases and J gave up 0 bases, with 8 bases separating them. Germline CDR1 reads MGHRA; CDR2 reads YSYEKL. The CDR3 sequence is CASSHRGMNTEAFF. CDR3 DNA: TGCGCCAGCAGCCACAGGGGCATGAACACTGAAGCTTTCTTT.

This clonotype occurred a few times. The rearrangement joins TRBV6-2 or TRBV6-3 to TRBJ2-4, with TRBD1 identical over 8 bases. CDR1 and CDR2 from the germline V gene are MNHEY and SVGEGT. The ends lost 6 bases at V and 3 bases at J; junction bases unmatched: 13. CDR3 length: 17 residues. The CDR3 protein is CASSKQGVADYKNIQYF. CDR3 bases: TGTGCCAGCAGCAAACAGGGGGTAGCGGATTACAAAAACATTCAGTACTTC.

The V call is TRBV12-3 or TRBV12-4, the J call TRBJ2-4; the D call may be TRBD1 or TRBD2 (5 bases each). This CDR3 is 13 amino acids long. V lost 4 bases and J lost 3, with 7 bases in between. DNA of the CDR3: TGTGCCAGCAGTTCTGGGGGCAAAAACATTCAGTACTTC. Protein sequence: CASSSGGKNIQYF.

The V and J genes are TRBV20-1 and TRBJ1-5; D may be TRBD1 (6 bases). V was clipped by 3 bases and J by 1 base, with 19 bases between them. CDR1 and CDR2 (germline): DFQATT, SNEGSKA (reference sequence). The CDR3 totals 17 residues. The CDR3 nucleotides read TGCAGTGCTAGGGACGACTTTGGACAGACCAGCAATCAGCCCCAGCATTTT. As protein: CSARDDFGQTSNQPQHF.

This clonotype was seen more than once but under ten times. V gene TRBV5-4 combines with J gene TRBJ2-7; weak D call: TRBD2 (6 bases). The CDR3 loop spans 13 amino acids. Germline V gene data show CDR1 as SGHNT and CDR2 as YYREEE (reference sequence). Trimming took 3 bases from V and 6 from J, leaving 13 bases between them. DNA for the CDR3: TGTGCCAGCAGCTCCAATGCCGGGAGCGAGCAGTACTTC. Its protein is CASSSNAGSEQYF.

This clonotype was detected only a few times. V is TRBV15 and J is TRBJ2-7; TRBD1 is a possible D gene (6 bases). Germline V gene lookup returns CDR1 LNHNV and CDR2 YYDKDF (reference sequence). Trimming took off 0 bases at V and 5 bases at J, with 11 bases between the two ends. The CDR3 consists of 14 residues. The CDR3 DNA is TGTGCCACCAGCAGAGATTACAGGGTCAACGAGCAGTACTTC. Translating gives CATSRDYRVNEQYF.

The chain employs TRBV4-3 and TRBJ2-1; TRBD2 might be the D (6 bases). The CDR3 extends over 15 amino acids. The V end lost 2 bases, the J end lost 9 bases, and 17 bases lay between the germline ends. The germline V gene has CDR1 LGHNA and CDR2 YSLEER. The CDR3 region is CASSQTDYVKVEQFF. CDR3 bases: TGCGCCAGCAGCCAAACGGACTATGTCAAGGTTGAGCAGTTCTTC.